The 7 T cell receptor beta chains below were found in one sample sequenced in a study of blood T cell repertoires in COVID-19. Profiling relied on immunoSEQ multiplex PCR, and the TCRdb table lists in-frame clones only, not all of them. Found here are approximately 350,000 clones, 80% to 90% of them singletons; the top ten hold under 8.5%. Sequencing was performed on peripheral blood. These receptors originate from an older woman with COVID-19, enrolled during active disease.

CDR3 sequence reads: CASSKQTFNNQPQHF. The CDR3 bases are TGTGCCAGCAGTAAACAGACATTCAACAATCAGCCCCAGCATTTT. This chain uses TRBV6-2 or TRBV6-3 with TRBJ1-5; no clear D gene. This CDR3 comprises 15 residues. Germline assignment: CDR1 MNHEY and CDR2 SVGEGT. V lost 5 bases, J lost 3 bases, and 14 bases lay in between.

The J gene is TRBJ2-7, the V gene TRBV3-1 (or the pseudogene TRBV3-2); D possibly corresponds to TRBD1 (6 bases). This CDR3 contains 16 residues. Per the germline V gene, CDR1 is LGHDT and CDR2 is YNNKEL (reference sequence). Trimming pared 3 bases from V and 2 bases from J, leaving 17 bases between. CDR3 protein: CASSHPQQGTAYEQYF. The CDR3 coding sequence is TGTGCCAGCAGCCACCCCCAACAGGGTACGGCCTACGAGCAGTACTTC.

The CDR3 DNA sequence: TGCAGCGTCGCAACCCTACAGGGGGCGGGTGGCTACACCTTC. Protein sequence: CSVATLQGAGGYTF. The chain joins TRBV29-1 to TRBJ1-2; 9 bases match TRBD1. The ends lost 6 bases at V and 7 bases at J; junction bases unmatched: 12. The CDR3 consists of 14 residues. From germline, CDR1 is SQVTM and CDR2 ANQGSEA.

This clone was detected a few times. V gene TRBV7-9 combines with J gene TRBJ1-2, with D unclear. Deletions cut 6 bases from V and 5 bases from J, with 16 bases between. Germline values: CDR1 SEHNR, CDR2 FQNEAQ (reference sequence). This CDR3 spans 14 amino acids. DNA for the CDR3: TGTGCCAGCAGAGATTCGGGGAGCCCTTATGGCTACACCTTC. Translating gives CASRDSGSPYGYTF.

This clone was observed once. The chain is built from TRBV7-8 and TRBJ1-4; the D is unclear. This CDR3 comprises 15 residues. The V and J ends lost 3 bases and 4 bases respectively, with 12 bases between them. The germline V gene encodes CDR1 SGHVS and CDR2 FQNEAQ. The CDR3 reads CASSLFRDYNEKLFF. CDR3 sequence (DNA): TGTGCCAGCAGCTTGTTCCGGGATTATAATGAAAAACTGTTTTTT.

The J gene is TRBJ2-3, the V gene TRBV5-5, with TRBD1 matching 10 bases. This CDR3 has 15 residues. J lost 6 bases, V lost 2 bases, and 6 bases had no gene match. Germline V gene sequence: CDR1 SGHKS, CDR2 YYEKEE (reference sequence). The CDR3 is CASSLGQGVTDTQYF. The DNA of the CDR3 is TGTGCCAGCAGCTTAGGACAGGGGGTCACGGATACGCAGTATTTT. Full variable domain (missing parts from reference TRBV5-5 and TRBJ2-3): DAGVTQSPTHLIKTRGQQVTLRCSPISGHKSVSWYQQVLGQGPQFIFQYYEKEERGRGNFPDRFSARQFPNYSSELNVNALLLGDSALYLCASSLGQGVTDTQYFGPGTRLTVL.

V usage is TRBV6-1 and J usage is TRBJ2-1, with a possible D match to TRBD2 (6 bases). V lost 2 bases and J lost 5, with 10 bases in between. CDR1 is MNHNS, CDR2 SASEGT, per germline. This CDR3 region has 14 residues. CDR3 loop: CASSERGNHNEQFF. The CDR3 region has the DNA TGTGCCAGCAGTGAACGGGGGAACCACAATGAGCAGTTCTTC.